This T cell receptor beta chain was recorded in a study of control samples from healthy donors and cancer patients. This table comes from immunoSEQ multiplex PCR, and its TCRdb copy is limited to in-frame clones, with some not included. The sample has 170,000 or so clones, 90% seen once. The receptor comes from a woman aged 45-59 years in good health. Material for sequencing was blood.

The CDR3 nucleotides read TGTGCCAGTAGTATAGACCCTGGGCTTAAAGTGGGTGAAGCTTTCTTT. Encoded protein: CASSIDPGLKVGEAFF. The chain carries TRBV19 and TRBJ1-1; D gene uncertain. V dropped 0 bases and J dropped 7 bases, with 18 bases sitting between them. The CDR3 length is 16 residues. Germline V gene lookup returns CDR1 LNHDA and CDR2 SQIVND (reference sequence).